The next 22 T cell receptor beta chains were all read from a single sample in a study of molecular identifiers for immune sequencing clone quantification (dated by TCRdb to 2017 to 2018). The library was made by PCR. Sequencing instrument: NextSeq 500. TCRdb reworked the public reads: Q25 trimming with fastp, MiXCR clone assembly, productive beta chains retained. Identical CDR3 protein sequences are pooled into one entry, listed with their most common genes and DNA. Present in this sample are around 460,000 distinct CDR3 sequences, less than 30% of which were seen just once. The ten largest clonotypes hold 0.7% to 0.9% of the sample. Sequencing input: naive CD8+ T cells from blood, with Jurkat cell RNA spiked in. In light of the paper, this sample's cell subset or site label describes: FACS-sorted CD8+CD4-CCR7+CD45RA+ naive T cells. These receptors came from a human donor in good health. Some libraries in this study had Jurkat cell RNA spiked in.

This clonotype was counted ten times or more. The gene calls are TRBV12-3 or TRBV12-4 and TRBJ1-5; no definite D call. V lost 6 bases to trimming and J lost 0 bases, with 6 bases between them. The CDR3 has 13 amino acids. CDR3 amino acids: CASRAGSNQPQHF. The CDR3 DNA follows: TGTGCCAGCAGAGCAGGTAGCAATCAGCCCCAGCATTTT.

This clonotype was counted between two and nine times. Being one base from a much bigger clone, this may be a read error. J is TRBJ2-7 and V is TRBV4-1, with a weak D call TRBD1 (6 bases). V was cut by 1 base and J by 0 bases, with 7 bases left in between. Germline CDR1 reads MGHRA; CDR2 reads YSYEKL. The CDR3 is 14 residues long. CDR3 amino acids: CASSQADSSYEQYF. The CDR3 region has the DNA TGCGCCAGCAGCCAAGCGGACAGCTCCTACGAGCAGTACTTC.

This clonotype was counted many times. The V call is TRBV4-1, the J call TRBJ1-1; no clear D gene. The CDR3 is 12 residues long. The ends were cut back, 1 base at V and 11 bases at J, with 11 bases in the middle. Germline V CDR1 and CDR2: MGHRA, YSYEKL. CDR3 protein: CASSQAGPGAFF. The CDR3 DNA reads as TGCGCCAGCAGCCAAGCCGGCCCCGGGGCTTTCTTT.

The chain recombines TRBV12-5 with TRBJ2-5; no clear D gene. This CDR3 comprises 16 residues. Germline-derived CDR1 and CDR2 are LGHNT and FRNRAP. Trimming stripped 0 bases from V and 5 bases from J, with 16 bases between. The CDR3 DNA sequence: TGTGCTAGTGGTTTGGTAAGGAGTGGGGATGCGGAGACCCAGTACTTC. Translating it yields CASGLVRSGDAETQYF.

This clonotype was found many times. CDR3 nucleotide sequence: TGCAGTGCTAGAGAACTCAATTCAGGGGACCAGCCCCAGCATTTT. Translation gives CSARELNSGDQPQHF. The V gene is TRBV20-1, the J gene TRBJ1-5, with D possibly matching TRBD1 (6 bases). Germline V gives CDR1 DFQATT, CDR2 SNEGSKA (reference sequence). V was pared by 0 bases and J by 7 bases, with 16 bases between. CDR3 length: 15 residues.

This clonotype has ten or more counts. The chain uses TRBV27 and TRBJ2-6; D uncertain. Per germline, CDR1 MNHEY and CDR2 SMNVEV (reference sequence). V shed 0 bases and J shed 0 bases, with 3 bases lying between them. The CDR3 consists of 15 residues. The CDR3 DNA sequence: TGTGCCAGCAGTTTATCTTTCTCTGGGGCCAACGTCCTGACTTTC. It specifies CASSLSFSGANVLTF.

The genes are TRBV20-1 and TRBJ2-1; 9 bases map to TRBD2. The J segment lost 7 bases and the V segment lost 0 bases, leaving 10 bases of the junction unmatched. The CDR3 is 16 amino acids. Germline V lookup: CDR1 DFQATT, CDR2 SNEGSKA (reference sequence). The CDR3 sequence: CSARDRYSGRLNEQFF. CDR3 DNA: TGCAGTGCTAGAGATCGGTATAGCGGGAGATTAAATGAGCAGTTCTTC.

The CDR3 loop reads CASSLVRGALNEQFF. DNA of the CDR3: TGTGCCAGCAGCTTAGTCCGGGGAGCGTTAAATGAGCAGTTCTTC. This rearrangement joins TRBV7-2 to TRBJ2-1; D is possibly TRBD2 (5 bases). V was trimmed by 1 base and J by 7 bases, leaving 14 bases between them. The germline gives CDR1 SGHTA, CDR2 FQGNSA. CDR3 length: 15 amino acids.

The chain couples TRBV4-3 to TRBJ1-5; D possibly corresponds to TRBD1 (5 bases). Germline CDR1 LGHNA, CDR2 YSLEER. V lost 0 bases, J lost 5 bases, and 14 bases lay in between. The CDR3 loop spans 16 amino acids. CDR3 nucleotide sequence: TGCGCCAGCAGCCAAGATAGGGGCAGGGCTTATCAGCCCCAGCATTTT. Translation gives CASSQDRGRAYQPQHF.

This clonotype was counted at least ten times. V gene TRBV20-1 combines with J gene TRBJ2-3; 7 bases align to TRBD2. The length of the CDR3 is 14 residues. J was trimmed by 6 bases and V by 8 bases; bases with no gene match: 14. Germline-derived CDR1 and CDR2 are DFQATT and SNEGSKA (reference sequence). The CDR3 DNA reads as TGCAGTTTCTACTATGGCGGGAGTAAGGATACGCAGTATTTT. This translates into CSFYYGGSKDTQYF.

This clonotype was seen a handful of times. The rearrangement uses TRBV6-5 and TRBJ2-3; no firm D call. Germline V gene data show CDR1 as MNHEY and CDR2 as SVGAGI. The CDR3 sequence is 15 residues long. The germline V and J ends were trimmed by 5 bases and 1 base, with 13 bases remaining between them. The CDR3 sequence: CASSPPGWGTDTQYF. CDR3 coding DNA: TGTGCCAGCAGTCCTCCTGGTTGGGGCACAGATACGCAGTATTTT.

The sample holds many counts of this clonotype. The chain combines TRBV20-1 with TRBJ2-7, with D unclear. The CDR3 length is 14 residues. In germline, CDR1 is DFQATT, CDR2 SNEGSKA (reference sequence). Trimming shortened V by 5 bases and J by 7 bases, and 21 bases separated the two germline ends. The CDR3 sequence: CSAEPGLRNREQYF. The CDR3 bases are TGCAGTGCTGAACCTGGATTAAGAAACAGAGAGCAGTACTTC.

The rearrangement uses TRBV7-9 and TRBJ2-2, with D uncertain. CDR3 length equals 16 residues. Trimming cost V 5 bases and J 0 bases, with 13 bases left between them. In germline, CDR1 is SEHNR, CDR2 FQNEAQ (reference sequence). The CDR3 sequence: CASSPNPRANTGELFF. The CDR3 DNA is TGTGCCAGCAGCCCTAACCCTAGGGCGAACACCGGGGAGCTGTTTTTT.

The chain has TRBV19 and TRBJ1-5; D is possibly TRBD1 (6 bases). Trimming cost V 0 bases and J 9 bases, with 18 bases left between them. The CDR3 covers 16 residues. CDR1 and CDR2 from the germline V gene are LNHDA and SQIVND (reference sequence). CDR3 residues: CASSIEAVWGARPQHF. The CDR3 DNA sequence: TGTGCCAGTAGTATAGAGGCGGTATGGGGGGCACGGCCCCAGCATTTT.

This clonotype was counted between two and nine times. The chain uses TRBV4-1 and TRBJ2-7; 10 bases map to TRBD1. CDR1 MGHRA and CDR2 YSYEKL come from the germline V gene. The CDR3 runs to 16 residues. The trim removed 4 bases at V and 0 bases at J, leaving 6 bases unmatched. CDR3 region: CASSPPGQGYSYEQYF. The DNA for the CDR3 is TGCGCCAGCAGCCCCCCGGGACAGGGGTACTCCTACGAGCAGTACTTC.

Only a few counts were recorded for this clonotype. The chain recombines TRBV6-2 or TRBV6-3 with TRBJ1-5, with 10 bases matching TRBD1. Germline CDR1 MNHEY, CDR2 SVGEGT. Trimming cost V 5 bases and J 5 bases; bases outside gene matches: 6. The CDR3 has 15 amino acids. CDR3 in amino acids: CASSTSGTGDQPQHF. The CDR3 DNA is TGTGCCAGCAGTACGTCCGGGACAGGGGATCAGCCCCAGCATTTT.

This clonotype was picked up one time. A much larger clonotype is one base distant, so this may be a read error. The DNA is omitted, as the CDR3 cannot be located on it reliably, and the CDR3 follows TCRdb's listing. The chain's CDR3 is CASSFGQGSGTEASF. The V gene is TRBV7-9, the J gene TRBJ1-1; the table calls TRBD1, which could not be checked here. CDR1 is SEHNR, CDR2 FQNEAQ, per germline (reference sequence). Inclusive of both ends, the CDR3 amounts to 15 amino acids.

The chain couples TRBV6-2 or TRBV6-3 to TRBJ1-3; TRBD1 matches 7 bases. Germline CDR1 and CDR2: MNHEY and SVGEGT. J gave up 3 bases and V 0 bases, and 17 bases lay outside the gene matches. The CDR3 runs 20 residues. The CDR3 DNA reads TGTGCCAGCAGTTACTCGAATCCCTACTCCGGGACAGCTTTTGGAAACACCATATATTTT. This translates into CASSYSNPYSGTAFGNTIYF.

The V and J genes are TRBV4-3 and TRBJ2-1; D is possibly TRBD2 (6 bases). CDR1 is LGHNA, CDR2 YSLEER, per germline. CDR3 length equals 15 residues. V dropped 0 bases and J dropped 7 bases, with 13 bases sitting between them. This CDR3 is CASSQEDYSGNEQFF. The CDR3 DNA reads TGCGCCAGCAGCCAAGAGGACTACTCAGGGAATGAGCAGTTCTTC.

Only a few counts were recorded for this clonotype. The chain joins TRBV5-6 to TRBJ1-1; a possible D gene is TRBD1 (6 bases). This CDR3 comprises 13 residues. V was cut by 4 bases and J by 4 bases, with 11 bases left in between. Germline lookup yields CDR1 SGHDT and CDR2 YYEEEE. The CDR3 region has the DNA TGTGCCAGCAGCAGGACGGACAGCACTGAAGCTTTCTTT. Translation gives CASSRTDSTEAFF.

Notes on this clonotype: A much more abundant neighbour one base away suggests this may be a read error. This rearrangement joins TRBV6-5 to TRBJ2-3; D is perhaps TRBD1 or TRBD2 (5 bases each). The germline gives CDR1 MNHEY, CDR2 SVGAGI. The CDR3 runs 15 residues. Written as DNA, the CDR3 is TGTGCCAGCACCTCGGGGTACGCTAGCACAGGTACGCAGTATTTT. Protein product: CASTSGYASTGTQYF.

In the case of this clonotype: A read error is possible here, since a much larger clone lies one base away. The chain employs TRBV20-1 and TRBJ1-1; D is possibly TRBD1 (6 bases). There are 15 residues in the CDR3. The ends were cut back, 0 bases at V and 13 bases at J, with 24 bases in the middle. CDR1 is DFQATT and CDR2 is SNEGSKA in the germline V gene (reference sequence). CDR3 amino acids: CSARDIEVPGAEDFF. The CDR3 bases are TGCAGTGCTAGAGATATTGAGGTCCCGGGGGCGGAGGATTTCTTT.